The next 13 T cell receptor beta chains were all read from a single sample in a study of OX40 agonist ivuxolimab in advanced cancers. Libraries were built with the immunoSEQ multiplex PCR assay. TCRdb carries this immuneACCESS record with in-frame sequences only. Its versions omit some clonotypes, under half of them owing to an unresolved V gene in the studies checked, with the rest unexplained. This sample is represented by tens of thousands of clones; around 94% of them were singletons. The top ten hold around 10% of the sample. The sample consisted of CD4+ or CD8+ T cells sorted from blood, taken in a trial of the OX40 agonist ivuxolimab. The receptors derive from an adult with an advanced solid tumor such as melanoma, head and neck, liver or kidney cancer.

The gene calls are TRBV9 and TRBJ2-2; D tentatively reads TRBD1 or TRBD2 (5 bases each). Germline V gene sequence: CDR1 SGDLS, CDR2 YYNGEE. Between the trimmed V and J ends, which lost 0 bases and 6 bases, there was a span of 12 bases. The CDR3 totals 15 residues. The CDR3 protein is CASSVDLPGPGELFF. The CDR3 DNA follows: TGTGCCAGCAGCGTAGACCTCCCGGGACCCGGGGAGCTGTTTTTT.

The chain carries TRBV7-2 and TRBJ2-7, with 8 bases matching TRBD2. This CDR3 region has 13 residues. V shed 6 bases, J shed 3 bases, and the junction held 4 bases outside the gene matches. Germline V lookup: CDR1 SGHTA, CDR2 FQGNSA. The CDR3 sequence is CASSPSGHYEQYF. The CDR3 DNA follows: TGTGCCAGCAGTCCTAGCGGGCACTACGAGCAGTACTTC.

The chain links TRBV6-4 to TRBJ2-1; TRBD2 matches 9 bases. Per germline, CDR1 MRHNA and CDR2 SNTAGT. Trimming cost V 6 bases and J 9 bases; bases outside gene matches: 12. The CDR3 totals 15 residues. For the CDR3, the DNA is TGTGCCAGCAGCAACGGGGCGGGAGGGCCTTCTGAGCAGTTCTTC. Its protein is CASSNGAGGPSEQFF.

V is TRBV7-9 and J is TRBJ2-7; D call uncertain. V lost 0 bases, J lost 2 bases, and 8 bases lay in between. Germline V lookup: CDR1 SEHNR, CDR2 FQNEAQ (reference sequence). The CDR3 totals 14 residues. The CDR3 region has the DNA TGTGCCAGCAGCTTAGCGCCAGCGACCTACGAGCAGTACTTC. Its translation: CASSLAPATYEQYF.

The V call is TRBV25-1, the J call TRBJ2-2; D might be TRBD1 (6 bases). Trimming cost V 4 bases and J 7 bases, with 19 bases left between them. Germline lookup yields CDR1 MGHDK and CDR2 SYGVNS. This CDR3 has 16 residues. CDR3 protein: CASSAWGHGPLGELFF. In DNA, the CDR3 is TGTGCCAGCAGTGCCTGGGGGCATGGGCCTCTCGGGGAGCTGTTTTTT.

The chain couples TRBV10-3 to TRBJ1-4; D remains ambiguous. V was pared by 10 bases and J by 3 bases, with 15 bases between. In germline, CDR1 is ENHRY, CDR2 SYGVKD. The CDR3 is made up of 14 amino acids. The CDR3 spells CATEEGSANEKLFF. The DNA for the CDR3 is TGTGCCACCGAAGAGGGATCGGCTAATGAAAAACTGTTTTTT.

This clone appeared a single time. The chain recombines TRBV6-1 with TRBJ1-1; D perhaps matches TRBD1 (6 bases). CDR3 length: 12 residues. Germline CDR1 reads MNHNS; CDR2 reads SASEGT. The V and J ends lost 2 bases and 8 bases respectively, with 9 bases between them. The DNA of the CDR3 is TGTGCCAGCAGTGAATTGGGGACAGAAGCTTTCTTT. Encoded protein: CASSELGTEAFF.

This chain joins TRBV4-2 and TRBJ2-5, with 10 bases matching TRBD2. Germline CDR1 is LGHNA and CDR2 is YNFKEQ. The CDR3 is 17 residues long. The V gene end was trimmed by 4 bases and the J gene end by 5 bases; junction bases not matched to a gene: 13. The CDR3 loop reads CASSPLTSGLGGETQYF. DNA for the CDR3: TGTGCCAGCAGCCCGTTGACTAGCGGGCTCGGGGGGGAGACCCAGTACTTC.

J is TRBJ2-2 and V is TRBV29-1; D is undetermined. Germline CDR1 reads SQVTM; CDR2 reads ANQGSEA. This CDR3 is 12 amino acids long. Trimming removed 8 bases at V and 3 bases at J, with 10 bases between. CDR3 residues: CSTRHYTGELFF. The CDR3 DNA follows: TGCAGCACACGACACTACACCGGGGAGCTGTTTTTT.

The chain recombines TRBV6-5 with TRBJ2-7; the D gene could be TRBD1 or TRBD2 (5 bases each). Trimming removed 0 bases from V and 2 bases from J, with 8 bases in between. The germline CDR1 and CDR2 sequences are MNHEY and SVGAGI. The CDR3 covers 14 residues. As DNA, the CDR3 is TGTGCCAGCAGTTACTCTCGGGGACCCTACGAGCAGTACTTC. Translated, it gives CASSYSRGPYEQYF.

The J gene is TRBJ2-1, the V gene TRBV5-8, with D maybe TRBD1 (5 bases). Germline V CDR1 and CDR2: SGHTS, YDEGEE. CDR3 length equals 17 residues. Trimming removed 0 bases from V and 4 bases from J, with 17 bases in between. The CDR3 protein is CASSLASAGRWYNEQFF. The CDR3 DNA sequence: TGTGCCAGCAGCTTGGCCTCGGCAGGGCGGTGGTACAATGAGCAGTTCTTC.

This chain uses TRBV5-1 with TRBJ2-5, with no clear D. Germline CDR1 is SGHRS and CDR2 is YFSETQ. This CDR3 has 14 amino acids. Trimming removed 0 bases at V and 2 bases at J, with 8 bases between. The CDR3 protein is CASSLVAEQETQYF. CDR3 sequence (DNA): TGCGCCAGCAGCTTGGTCGCGGAGCAAGAGACCCAGTACTTC.

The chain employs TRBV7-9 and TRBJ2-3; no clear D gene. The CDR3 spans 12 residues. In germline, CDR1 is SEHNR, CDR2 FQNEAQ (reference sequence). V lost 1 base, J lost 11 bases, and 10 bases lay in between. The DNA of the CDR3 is TGTGCCAGCAGCTTAGATGGGTTGGGGCAGTATTTT. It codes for CASSLDGLGQYF.